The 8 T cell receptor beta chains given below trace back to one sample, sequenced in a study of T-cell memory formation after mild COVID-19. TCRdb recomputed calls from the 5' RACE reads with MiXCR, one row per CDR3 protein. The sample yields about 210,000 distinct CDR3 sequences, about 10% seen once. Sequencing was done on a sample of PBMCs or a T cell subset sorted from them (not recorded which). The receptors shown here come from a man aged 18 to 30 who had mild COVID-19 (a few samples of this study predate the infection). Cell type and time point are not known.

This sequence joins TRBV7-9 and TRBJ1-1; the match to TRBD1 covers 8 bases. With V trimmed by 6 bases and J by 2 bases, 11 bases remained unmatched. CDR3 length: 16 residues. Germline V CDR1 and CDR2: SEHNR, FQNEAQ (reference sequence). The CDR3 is CASRDQTGAFNTEAFF. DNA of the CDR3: TGTGCCAGCAGAGACCAGACAGGGGCATTTAACACTGAAGCTTTCTTT. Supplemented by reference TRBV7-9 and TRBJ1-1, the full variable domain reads DTGVSQNPRHKITKRGQNVTFRCDPISEHNRLYWYRQTLGQGPEFLTYFQNEAQLEKSRLLSDRFSAERPKGSFSTLEIQRTEQGDSAMYLCASRDQTGAFNTEAFFGQGTRLTVV.

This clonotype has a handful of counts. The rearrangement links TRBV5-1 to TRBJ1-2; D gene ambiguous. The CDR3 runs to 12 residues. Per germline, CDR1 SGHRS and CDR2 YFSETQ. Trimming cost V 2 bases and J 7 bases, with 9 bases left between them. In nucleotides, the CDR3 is TGCGCCAGCAGCTTAGAAGGGTTTGGCTACACCTTC. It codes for CASSLEGFGYTF.

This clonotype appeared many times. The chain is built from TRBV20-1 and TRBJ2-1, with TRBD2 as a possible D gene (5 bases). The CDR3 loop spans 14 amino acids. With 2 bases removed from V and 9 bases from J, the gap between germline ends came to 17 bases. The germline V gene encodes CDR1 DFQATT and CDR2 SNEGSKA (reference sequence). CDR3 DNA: TGCAGTGCTAGAACCGGGATATCCTCGGGTGAGCAGTTCTTC. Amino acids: CSARTGISSGEQFF.

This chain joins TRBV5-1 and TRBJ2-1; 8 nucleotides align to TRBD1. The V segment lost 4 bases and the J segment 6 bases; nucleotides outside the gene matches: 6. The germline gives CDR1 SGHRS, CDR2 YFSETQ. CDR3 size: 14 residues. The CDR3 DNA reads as TGCGCCAGCAGCCTGCTGACAGGGGTCAATGAGCAGTTCTTC. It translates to CASSLLTGVNEQFF.

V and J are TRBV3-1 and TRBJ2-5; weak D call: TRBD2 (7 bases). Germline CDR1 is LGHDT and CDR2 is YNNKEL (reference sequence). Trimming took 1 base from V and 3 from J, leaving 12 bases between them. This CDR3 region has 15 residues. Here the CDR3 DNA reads TGTGCCAGCAGCCAAGCCGGGGGGCCGAAAGAGACCCAGTACTTC. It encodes CASSQAGGPKETQYF.

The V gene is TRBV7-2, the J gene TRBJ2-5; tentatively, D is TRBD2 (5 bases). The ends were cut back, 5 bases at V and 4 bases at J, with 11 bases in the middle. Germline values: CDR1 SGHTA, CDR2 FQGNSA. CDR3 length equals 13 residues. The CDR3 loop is CASSRNGGETQYF. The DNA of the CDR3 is TGTGCCAGCAGCCGGAACGGAGGAGAGACCCAGTACTTC.

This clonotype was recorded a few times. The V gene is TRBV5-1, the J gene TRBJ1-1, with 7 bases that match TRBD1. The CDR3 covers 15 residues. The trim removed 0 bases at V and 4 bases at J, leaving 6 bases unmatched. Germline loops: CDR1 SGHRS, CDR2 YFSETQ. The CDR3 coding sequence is TGCGCCAGCAGCTTGGCTGACAGGGCCGCCACTGAAGCTTTCTTT. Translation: CASSLADRAATEAFF. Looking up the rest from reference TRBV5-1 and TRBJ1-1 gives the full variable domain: KAGVTQTPRYLIKTRGQQVTLSCSPISGHRSVSWYQQTPGQGLQFLFEYFSETQRNKGNFPGRFSGRQFSNSRSEMNVSTLELGDSALYLCASSLADRAATEAFFGQGTRLTVV.

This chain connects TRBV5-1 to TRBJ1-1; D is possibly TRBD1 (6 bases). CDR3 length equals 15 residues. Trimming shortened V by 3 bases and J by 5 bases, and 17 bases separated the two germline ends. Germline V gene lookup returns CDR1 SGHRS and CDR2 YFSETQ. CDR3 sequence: CASSSTNRALTEAFF. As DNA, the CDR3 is TGCGCCAGCAGCTCCACTAACAGGGCTTTAACTGAAGCTTTCTTT.